The source of this T cell receptor beta chain is a study of blood T cells in healthy people across ages. The length of the CDR3 is 11 residues. Trimming took off 3 bases at V and 10 bases at J, with 10 bases between the two ends. The germline gives CDR1 DFQATT, CDR2 SNEGSKA (reference sequence). Combining a sample-barcoded 5' primer with a J-beta primer mix, a second PCR ran for about 6 to 12 cycles. TCRdb ran MiXCR on the 5' RACE reads and lists one entry per CDR3 protein. The sample shows 800,000 to 1,000,000 distinct CDR3 sequences, roughly 43% of them seen only once. The sample taken for sequencing was blood. This chain joins TRBV20-1 and TRBJ2-1; D is ambiguous. The source is a man aged 30 to 39 in good health. In nucleotides, the CDR3 is TGCAGTGCTAGGTGGAAGGAAGAGCAGTTCTTC. This sequence encodes CSARWKEEQFF.